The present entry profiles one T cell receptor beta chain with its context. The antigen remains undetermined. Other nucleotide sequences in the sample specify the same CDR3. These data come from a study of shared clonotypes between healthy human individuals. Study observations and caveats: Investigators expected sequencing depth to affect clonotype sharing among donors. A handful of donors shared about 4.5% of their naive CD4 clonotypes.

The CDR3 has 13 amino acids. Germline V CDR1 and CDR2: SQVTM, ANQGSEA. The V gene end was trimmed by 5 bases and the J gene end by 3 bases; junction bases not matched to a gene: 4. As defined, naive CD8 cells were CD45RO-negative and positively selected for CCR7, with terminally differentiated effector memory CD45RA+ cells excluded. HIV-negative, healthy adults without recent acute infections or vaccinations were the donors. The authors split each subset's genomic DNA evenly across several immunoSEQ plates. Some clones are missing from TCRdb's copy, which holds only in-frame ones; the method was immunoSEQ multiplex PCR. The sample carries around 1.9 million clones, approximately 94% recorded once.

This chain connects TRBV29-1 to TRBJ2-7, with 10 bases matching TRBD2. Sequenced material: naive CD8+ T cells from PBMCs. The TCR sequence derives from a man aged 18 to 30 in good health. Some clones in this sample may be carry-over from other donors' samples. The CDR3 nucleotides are TGCAGCGTTTTAGCGGGAGGCCTCTACGAGCAGTACTTC. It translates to CSVLAGGLYEQYF.